The 25 T cell receptor beta chains reported below all come from one sample, sequenced in a study of T cells in Graves' hyperthyroidism and ophthalmopathy. From RNA transcripts, TCR beta CDR3 regions were amplified. The TCR CDR3 first-round RT-PCR relied on the HTBI primer set. Via MiXCR, TCRdb re-called the multiplex PCR reads, giving one row per CDR3 protein. The sample records around 540,000 distinct CDR3 sequences, 15% to 20% being singletons. The sequenced sample consisted of blood. The receptors derive from a woman aged 25 to 45 with Graves' ophthalmopathy.

The sample holds a few counts of this clonotype. This chain uses TRBV9 with TRBJ1-2, with a tentative D call TRBD1 (6 bases). Trimming took off 0 bases at V and 3 bases at J, with 15 bases between the two ends. The V gene's germline CDR1 is SGDLS and CDR2 YYNGEE. This CDR3 has 16 amino acids. DNA for the CDR3: TGTGCCAGCAGCGTAGATGGGGTCAGGGGCCACTATGGCTACACCTTC. Translation gives CASSVDGVRGHYGYTF.

This clonotype was seen a handful of times. The V gene is TRBV7-2, the J gene TRBJ1-4; TRBD1 matches at 10 bases. This CDR3 has 14 residues. The J segment lost 6 bases and the V segment lost 4 bases, leaving 2 bases of the junction unmatched. CDR1 is SGHTA, CDR2 FQGNSA, per germline. CDR3 DNA: TGTGCCAGCAGCTCGGACAGGGGGGATGAAAAACTGTTTTTT. The encoded protein is CASSSDRGDEKLFF.

The genes are TRBV7-2 and TRBJ2-7; 10 bases are a match to TRBD1. The CDR3 is 16 amino acids. Looked up from germline, CDR1 is SGHTA and CDR2 is FQGNSA. The trim removed 3 bases at V and 4 bases at J, leaving 9 bases unmatched. CDR3 loop: CASSFGGGTGEYEQYF. CDR3 nucleotide sequence: TGTGCCAGCAGCTTTGGGGGCGGGACAGGGGAATACGAGCAGTACTTC.

This clonotype appeared many times. The chain links TRBV20-1 to TRBJ1-5; 7 nucleotides line up with TRBD1. This CDR3 has 15 residues. V trimming: 3 bases; J trimming: 3 bases; junction bases outside the gene matches: 8. CDR1 and CDR2 (germline): DFQATT, SNEGSKA (reference sequence). The CDR3 DNA reads TGCAGTGCTAGGCCGAAGACAGGGACCAATCAGCCCCAGCATTTT. This encodes CSARPKTGTNQPQHF.

J is TRBJ2-7 and V is TRBV7-6, with 10 positions matching TRBD2. Germline CDR1 is SGHVS and CDR2 is FNYEAQ. V gave up 5 bases and J gave up 0 bases; unmatched junction bases: 10. The CDR3 totals 17 residues. DNA for the CDR3: TGTGCCAGCAGCCCTAGGGGCCCTAGCGGGAGCTCCTACGAGCAGTACTTC. It is translated as CASSPRGPSGSSYEQYF.

The sample holds a few counts of this clonotype. The genes are TRBV7-2 and TRBJ2-7, with D perhaps TRBD2 (6 bases). CDR1 and CDR2 (germline): SGHTA, FQGNSA. Trimming pared 8 bases from V and 4 bases from J, leaving 12 bases between. The CDR3 runs 12 residues. CDR3: CASEVGGYEQYF. For the CDR3, the DNA is TGTGCCAGCGAGGTCGGGGGTTACGAGCAGTACTTC.

CDR3 sequence (DNA): TGTGCCAGCAGCACCAGCCCCCTGATGCAGTTCTTC. Encoded protein: CASSTSPLMQFF. The rearrangement uses TRBV9 and TRBJ2-1; D ambiguous. CDR3 size: 12 residues. Trimming shortened V by 4 bases and J by 12 bases, and 14 bases separated the two germline ends. Per the germline V gene, CDR1 is SGDLS and CDR2 is YYNGEE.

This chain links TRBV6-2 or TRBV6-3 with TRBJ2-1; D call uncertain. V was clipped by 2 bases and J by 5 bases, with 7 bases between them. Germline loops: CDR1 MNHEY, CDR2 SVGEGT. The CDR3 is 13 residues long. The CDR3 sequence is CASSYNPNNEQFF. In DNA, the CDR3 is TGTGCCAGCAGTTACAACCCAAACAATGAGCAGTTCTTC.

The rearrangement links TRBV5-1 to TRBJ1-5; D is possibly TRBD1 (6 bases). The ends were cut back, 0 bases at V and 4 bases at J, with 11 bases in the middle. Germline lookup yields CDR1 SGHRS and CDR2 YFSETQ. The CDR3 sequence is 15 residues long. The CDR3 DNA sequence: TGCGCCAGCAGCTTGGAGGACAGAGTTAATCAGCCCCAGCATTTT. It codes for CASSLEDRVNQPQHF.

This clonotype was seen repeatedly, ten times or more. V usage is TRBV10-3 and J usage is TRBJ2-3; D not certain. Trimming removed 10 bases from V and 0 bases from J, with 11 bases in between. Looked up from germline, CDR1 is ENHRY and CDR2 is SYGVKD. This CDR3 is 13 amino acids long. DNA of the CDR3: TGTGCCACCAGGACGGATAGCACAGATACGCAGTATTTT. Its protein is CATRTDSTDTQYF.

The chain joins TRBV19 to TRBJ2-2; D unresolved. CDR1 and CDR2 from the germline V gene are LNHDA and SQIVND (reference sequence). V lost 3 bases, J lost 0 bases, and 5 bases lay in between. The CDR3 is made up of 14 amino acids. In DNA form, the CDR3 reads TGTGCCAGTAGTATTAGGGCGAACACCGGGGAGCTGTTTTTT. It yields the protein CASSIRANTGELFF.

This clonotype showed up just a few times. The chain joins TRBV4-1 to TRBJ2-7; 13 nucleotides agree with TRBD2. Trimming removed 3 bases from V and 5 bases from J; junction bases left unmatched: 13. There are 18 residues in the CDR3. Germline V lookup: CDR1 MGHRA, CDR2 YSYEKL. CDR3 protein: CASSHGLAGVTGVDEQYF. For the CDR3, the DNA is TGCGCCAGCAGCCACGGACTAGCGGGAGTAACGGGGGTGGACGAGCAGTACTTC.

The sample holds many counts of this clonotype. The gene calls are TRBV12-3 or TRBV12-4 and TRBJ1-1; D is uncertain. Trimming shortened V by 1 base and J by 3 bases, and 6 bases separated the two germline ends. This CDR3 has 13 residues. CDR3 residues: CASSLGRDTEAFF. In nucleotides, the CDR3 is TGTGCCAGCAGTTTAGGGCGGGACACTGAAGCTTTCTTT.

Ten or more counts support this clonotype. The chain couples TRBV20-1 to TRBJ2-3, with D possibly matching TRBD2 (6 bases). Trimming removed 0 bases at V and 1 base at J, with 14 bases between. The CDR3 is 16 residues long. CDR1 DFQATT and CDR2 SNEGSKA come from the germline V gene (reference sequence). This chain's CDR3 is CSARDAGRGGTDTQYF. CDR3 coding DNA: TGCAGTGCTAGAGATGCGGGGAGAGGAGGCACAGATACGCAGTATTTT.

This clonotype was found many times. The rearrangement links TRBV7-9 to TRBJ1-1; 8 bases are a match to TRBD1. The CDR3 runs to 12 residues. The V and J ends lost 5 bases and 11 bases, in that order; junction bases with no gene match: 7. Looked up from germline, CDR1 is SEHNR and CDR2 is FQNEAQ (reference sequence). The CDR3 sequence: CASSGRTGRAFF. The CDR3 region has the DNA TGTGCCAGCAGCGGCAGGACAGGGCGGGCTTTCTTT. Based on the CDR3 plus reference TRBV7-9 and TRBJ1-1, the full variable domain is DTGVSQNPRHKITKRGQNVTFRCDPISEHNRLYWYRQTLGQGPEFLTYFQNEAQLEKSRLLSDRFSAERPKGSFSTLEIQRTEQGDSAMYLCASSGRTGRAFFGQGTRLTVV.

This clonotype came up many times. The CDR3 DNA reads as TGTGCCAGCAGCCACCTACGGCCAGGCACAGATACGCAGTATTTT. As protein: CASSHLRPGTDTQYF. This chain connects TRBV3-1 to TRBJ2-3; D is unclear. CDR1 and CDR2 from the germline V gene are LGHDT and YNNKEL (reference sequence). The CDR3 has 15 amino acids. The V end lost 3 bases, the J end lost 1 base, and 11 bases lay between the germline ends.

The rearrangement links TRBV24-1 to TRBJ2-3; 8 positions agree with TRBD2. CDR1 and CDR2 from the germline V gene are KGHDR and SFDVKD. This CDR3 contains 16 residues. The V gene end was trimmed by 8 bases and the J gene end by 2 bases; junction bases not matched to a gene: 11. The CDR3 bases are TGTGCCACCAAAGGGCTGAGCGGGAGAGACACAGATACGCAGTATTTT. Its translation is CATKGLSGRDTDTQYF.

This clonotype was seen ten or more times. The J gene is TRBJ1-1, the V gene TRBV28; D call uncertain. Germline V gives CDR1 MDHEN, CDR2 SYDVKM. This CDR3 contains 16 residues. With 3 bases removed from V and 1 base from J, the gap between germline ends came to 15 bases. The CDR3 nucleotides are TGTGCCAGCAGTTTTACGTTCACCAGGCCGAACACTGAAGCTTTCTTT. Translation: CASSFTFTRPNTEAFF.

The V gene is TRBV6-1, the J gene TRBJ2-2, with D perhaps matching TRBD1 (5 bases). Germline V gives CDR1 MNHNS, CDR2 SASEGT. With 10 bases removed from V and 4 bases from J, the gap between germline ends came to 22 bases. The CDR3 extends over 16 amino acids. The CDR3 DNA is TGTGCCACCGTAGGACGCAGGGTAGACCTCACCGGGGAGCTGTTTTTT. This sequence encodes CATVGRRVDLTGELFF.

The chain is built from TRBV30 and TRBJ2-2; D perhaps matches TRBD1 (6 bases). The germline V gene has CDR1 GTSNPN and CDR2 SVGIG (reference sequence). The CDR3 is 14 amino acids. DNA for the CDR3: TGTGCGGAGAGGGACACCACAAAAACCGGGGAGCTGTTTTTT. Its translation is CAERDTTKTGELFF.

The chain couples TRBV4-1 to TRBJ2-1; TRBD1 aligns across 11 bases. Germline V gene sequence: CDR1 MGHRA, CDR2 YSYEKL. Trimming at V came to 4 bases and at J to 8 bases, leaving 10 bases not matched to a gene. CDR3 length: 16 amino acids. As DNA, the CDR3 is TGCGCCAGCAGCCTAAACCGGGACAGGGGGTACCATGAGCAGTTCTTC. It translates to CASSLNRDRGYHEQFF.

This clonotype was recorded at least ten times. The rearrangement joins TRBV12-3 or TRBV12-4 to TRBJ2-2, with D perhaps assigned TRBD1 or TRBD2 (5 bases each). Deletions cut 3 bases from V and 0 bases from J, with 11 bases between. CDR3 length equals 16 residues. DNA of the CDR3: TGTGCCAGCAGTTTCGGGGCAGGGTCGAACACCGGGGAGCTGTTTTTT. Its translation: CASSFGAGSNTGELFF.

The rearrangement links TRBV6-1 to TRBJ2-7, with 7 bases matching TRBD2. Germline V CDR1 and CDR2: MNHNS, SASEGT. The CDR3 extends over 13 amino acids. With 4 bases clipped from V and 3 bases from J, the junction kept 3 bases outside the gene matches. This CDR3 reads CASSGLAVYEQYF. The CDR3 coding sequence is TGTGCCAGCAGTGGGCTAGCGGTCTACGAGCAGTACTTC.

This clonotype was observed at least ten times. The chain links TRBV5-1 to TRBJ2-3, with 7 nucleotides matching TRBD2. The V segment lost 5 bases and the J segment 0 bases; nucleotides outside the gene matches: 6. Germline-derived CDR1 and CDR2 are SGHRS and YFSETQ. The CDR3 runs to 15 residues. The CDR3 spells CASRVRGSSTDTQYF. The CDR3 nucleotides read TGCGCCAGCAGAGTACGCGGGAGTAGCACAGATACGCAGTATTTT.

A word on this clonotype: This may be a read error, as it is one base from a much larger clone. The chain employs TRBV6-1 and TRBJ1-2; D ambiguous. The germline V gene has CDR1 MNHNS and CDR2 SASEGT. The CDR3 runs to 13 residues. Between the trimmed V and J ends, which lost 4 bases and 9 bases, there was a span of 15 bases. The CDR3 DNA is TGTGCCAGCAGTGTACGGGGTAGTGAGAGCTACACCTTC. Translating it yields CASSVRGSESYTF.